A single sample is the source of the 21 T cell receptor beta chains below, sequenced in a study of blood T cells in healthy people across ages. It was with a sample-barcoded 5' primer and a J-beta primer mix that a second PCR of roughly 6 to 12 cycles was run. TCRdb re-derived calls from the 5' RACE reads in MiXCR, one entry per CDR3 protein. The data hold hundreds of thousands of distinct CDR3 sequences, with approximately 48% observed a single time. The specimen was blood. These receptors were obtained from a man aged 60-69 years in good health.

V is TRBV19 and J is TRBJ2-7; 10 nucleotides agree with TRBD1. V dropped 2 bases and J dropped 2; count of bases not matched to a gene: 3. This CDR3 is built from 15 residues. Germline values: CDR1 LNHDA, CDR2 SQIVND (reference sequence). CDR3 nucleotide sequence: TGTGCCAGTAGTATACTTGGACAGGGGGCCTACGAGCAGTACTTC. Translating gives CASSILGQGAYEQYF.

The V call is TRBV5-1, the J call TRBJ2-7; D is uncertain. This CDR3 is built from 14 residues. Germline V CDR1 and CDR2: SGHRS, YFSETQ. V lost 4 bases to trimming and J lost 2 bases, with 13 bases between them. Here the CDR3 reads CASSPGLQTYEQYF. Written as DNA, the CDR3 is TGCGCCAGCAGCCCTGGGCTCCAGACCTACGAGCAGTACTTC.

J is TRBJ2-7 and V is TRBV12-3 or TRBV12-4; D is possibly TRBD2 (5 bases). The length of the CDR3 is 14 residues. V shed 7 bases and J shed 2 bases, with 15 bases lying between them. The CDR3 nucleotides are TGTGCCAGCACTCTGGGAGACACCACCTACGAGCAGTACTTC. This sequence encodes CASTLGDTTYEQYF.

This chain uses TRBV6-1 with TRBJ1-1; D gene unclear. This CDR3 is built from 15 residues. Germline V gives CDR1 MNHNS, CDR2 SASEGT. Deletions cut 3 bases from V and 0 bases from J, with 11 bases between. The DNA of the CDR3 is TGTGCCAGCAGTGACGTGTGGAAAATGAACACTGAAGCTTTCTTT. Translation: CASSDVWKMNTEAFF.

The gene calls are TRBV6-2 or TRBV6-3 and TRBJ2-2; D perhaps matches TRBD2 (5 bases). V dropped 2 bases and J dropped 2 bases, with 12 bases sitting between them. This CDR3 spans 16 amino acids. CDR1 and CDR2 (germline): MNHEY, SVGEGT. CDR3 region: CASSYDQGRNTGELFF. The CDR3 DNA follows: TGTGCCAGCAGTTACGACCAAGGGAGAAACACCGGGGAGCTGTTTTTT.

Written as DNA, the CDR3 is TGTGCCAGCAGCCACGGACCGGGACAGGGGGCGCGTGACACTGAAGCTTTCTTT. Protein product: CASSHGPGQGARDTEAFF. The chain couples TRBV14 to TRBJ1-1; 12 bases fit TRBD1. The CDR3 sequence is 18 residues long. With 3 bases clipped from V and 3 bases from J, the junction kept 11 bases outside the gene matches. The germline V gene has CDR1 SGHDN and CDR2 FVKESK.

This clonotype was detected a few times. The junction and the germline gene differ at one end; a read error may be behind it. The V and J genes are TRBV9 and TRBJ2-1; TRBD2 matches 11 bases. From germline, CDR1 is SGDLS and CDR2 YYNGEE. The CDR3 has 16 amino acids. CDR3 region: CASSDLGTSGYDEQFF. DNA for the CDR3: TGTGCCAGCAGCGACCTCGGGACTAGCGGCTACGATGAGCAGTTCTTC.

This clonotype was counted only a few times. The chain carries TRBV20-1 and TRBJ2-4, with D possibly matching TRBD1 (6 bases). Germline CDR1 and CDR2: DFQATT and SNEGSKA (reference sequence). The CDR3 is made up of 12 amino acids. V was trimmed by 7 bases and J by 5 bases, leaving 12 bases between them. CDR3 DNA sequence: TGCAGTGTCAGGCCAGGGGAAAACATTCAGTACTTC. Protein product: CSVRPGENIQYF.

V and J are TRBV2 and TRBJ1-2, with D perhaps matching TRBD1 (5 bases). The CDR3 has 14 amino acids. V was cut by 3 bases and J by 1 base, with 9 bases left in between. Germline V gene lookup returns CDR1 SNHLY and CDR2 FYNNEI. DNA for the CDR3: TGTGCCAGCAGTGATGGGGGGTTTAACTATGGCTACACCTTC. This gives the protein CASSDGGFNYGYTF.

This clonotype appeared a few times. The chain has TRBV3-1 and TRBJ1-5; possibly TRBD1 for D (6 bases). V was clipped by 4 bases and J by 3 bases, with 10 bases between them. The CDR3 totals 14 residues. Germline V CDR1 and CDR2: LGHDT, YNNKEL (reference sequence). CDR3 coding DNA: TGTGCCAGCAGCCGGGGGACAACCAATCAGCCCCAGCATTTT. Amino acids: CASSRGTTNQPQHF.

The V call is TRBV9, the J call TRBJ1-6; D unclear. Germline values: CDR1 SGDLS, CDR2 YYNGEE. The CDR3 spans 17 residues. Trimming removed 0 bases from V and 6 bases from J, with 16 bases in between. CDR3 bases: TGTGCCAGCAGCGTAGCACGATTCGGTGGAGCTAATTCACCCCTCCACTTT. This encodes CASSVARFGGANSPLHF.

J is TRBJ2-5 and V is TRBV28; D not resolved. The CDR3 has 15 amino acids. CDR1 is MDHEN, CDR2 SYDVKM, per germline. The V and J ends lost 6 bases and 0 bases respectively, with 14 bases between them. CDR3 in amino acids: CASSPDKSYQETQYF. The DNA of the CDR3 is TGTGCCAGCAGCCCCGATAAATCGTACCAAGAGACCCAGTACTTC.

The chain carries TRBV6-1 and TRBJ1-3, with no clear D. Trimming stripped 7 bases from V and 0 bases from J, with 4 bases between. CDR1 and CDR2 (germline): MNHNS, SASEGT. This CDR3 contains 12 residues. The CDR3 is CASTGSGNTIYF. Here the CDR3 DNA reads TGTGCCAGCACGGGCTCTGGAAACACCATATATTTT.

The chain is built from TRBV4-3 and TRBJ2-7; 11 bases match TRBD1. J was trimmed by 5 bases and V by 2 bases; bases with no gene match: 8. The germline CDR1 and CDR2 sequences are LGHNA and YSLEER. The CDR3 consists of 16 residues. The CDR3 nucleotides read TGCGCCAGCAGCCAATACGGACAGGGGGCGTATGACGAGCAGTACTTC. Translated, it gives CASSQYGQGAYDEQYF.

The chain links TRBV12-3 or TRBV12-4 to TRBJ2-1; D unclear. V gave up 2 bases and J gave up 2 bases, with 7 bases separating them. The CDR3 consists of 14 residues. The CDR3 sequence is CASSLRQAYNEQFF. Here the CDR3 DNA reads TGTGCCAGCAGTTTAAGGCAGGCCTACAATGAGCAGTTCTTC.

This chain joins TRBV6-2 or TRBV6-3 and TRBJ2-5, with D uncertain. The germline V and J ends were trimmed by 2 bases and 11 bases, with 21 bases remaining between them. Per the germline V gene, CDR1 is MNHEY and CDR2 is SVGEGT. The CDR3 length is 15 residues. The CDR3 nucleotides read TGTGCCAGCAGTTACGTCGGACCCCCTGTCGATGAGCAGTACTTC. It encodes CASSYVGPPVDEQYF.

This clonotype was seen more than once but under ten times. The rearrangement links TRBV12-3 or TRBV12-4 to TRBJ2-7; D gene unclear. Deletions cut 3 bases from V and 7 bases from J, with 10 bases between. The CDR3 has 12 amino acids. The CDR3 DNA follows: TGTGCCAGCAGTTTTACCAGGCTTGAGCAGTACTTC. Amino acids: CASSFTRLEQYF.

The table lists this clonotype with a few counts. V usage is TRBV7-2 and J usage is TRBJ2-5, with 11 bases that match TRBD2. Germline CDR1 and CDR2: SGHTA and FQGNSA. Losses at the gene ends were 4 bases for V and 4 bases for J; bases not matched to a gene: 17. This CDR3 has 19 residues. CDR3 loop: CASSSKARALAGGGETQYF. CDR3 sequence (DNA): TGTGCCAGCAGCTCCAAGGCGAGGGCTCTAGCGGGGGGTGGAGAGACCCAGTACTTC.

The chain uses TRBV19 and TRBJ1-4; a possible D gene is TRBD1 (5 bases). The germline V gene has CDR1 LNHDA and CDR2 SQIVND (reference sequence). CDR3 length: 15 amino acids. Trimming removed 6 bases at V and 3 bases at J, with 14 bases between. CDR3: CASRPGEQANEKLFF. The CDR3 bases are TGTGCCAGTAGACCCGGGGAACAGGCTAATGAAAAACTGTTTTTT.

This clonotype was counted a few times. The chain joins TRBV27 to TRBJ2-2; D is ambiguous. The germline CDR1 and CDR2 sequences are MNHEY and SMNVEV (reference sequence). The V and J ends lost 7 bases and 7 bases respectively, with 7 bases between them. The length of the CDR3 is 11 residues. CDR3 region: CASKGGGELFF. CDR3 DNA: TGTGCCAGCAAGGGTGGCGGGGAGCTGTTTTTT.

This clonotype was seen many times. This chain joins TRBV7-3 and TRBJ2-1; weak D call: TRBD2 (7 bases). Germline V lookup: CDR1 SGHTA, CDR2 FQGTGA. The CDR3 is 15 amino acids. The V end was cut by 4 bases, the J end by 3 bases, with 13 bases between. In DNA, the CDR3 is TGTGCCAGCAGCTCAGGAGGGGGGGTCTACAATGAGCAGTTCTTC. It codes for CASSSGGGVYNEQFF.